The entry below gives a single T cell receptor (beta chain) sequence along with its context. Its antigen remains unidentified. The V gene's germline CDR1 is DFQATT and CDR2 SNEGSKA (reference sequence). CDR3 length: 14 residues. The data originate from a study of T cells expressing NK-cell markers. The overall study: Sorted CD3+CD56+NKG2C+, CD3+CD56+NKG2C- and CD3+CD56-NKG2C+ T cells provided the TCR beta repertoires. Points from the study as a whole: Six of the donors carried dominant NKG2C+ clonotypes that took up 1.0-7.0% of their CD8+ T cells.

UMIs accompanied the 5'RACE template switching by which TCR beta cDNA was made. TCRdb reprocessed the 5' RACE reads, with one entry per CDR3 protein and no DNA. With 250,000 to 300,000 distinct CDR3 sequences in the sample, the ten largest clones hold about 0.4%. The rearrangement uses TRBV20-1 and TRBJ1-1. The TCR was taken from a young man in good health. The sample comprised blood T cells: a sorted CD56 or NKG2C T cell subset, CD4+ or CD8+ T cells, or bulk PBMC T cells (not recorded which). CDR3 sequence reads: CSARAPWENTEAFF.